Each of the 18 T cell receptor beta chains below was sequenced from the same sample in a study of immune cell composition in non-small cell lung cancer. Measured with immunoSEQ multiplex PCR; TCRdb has only the in-frame clones, and not every one. The table lists about 4,600 clones, roughly 74% of them singletons. The source material was lung tumor tissue. Receptor source: a human donor with non-small cell lung cancer.

The chain uses TRBV30 and TRBJ1-5, with 7 bases aligning to TRBD1. The junction had 6 bases not matched to a gene; V was cut back by 2 bases and J by 8 bases. The CDR3 has 13 amino acids. CDR1 and CDR2 from the germline V gene are GTSNPN and SVGIG (reference sequence). In DNA, the CDR3 is TGTGCCTGGAGTAGGGGGCGCGGAGAGCCCCAGCATTTT. Translated: CAWSRGRGEPQHF.

The chain has TRBV29-1 and TRBJ2-5; 7 bases fit TRBD1. There are 12 residues in the CDR3. The germline V gene encodes CDR1 SQVTM and CDR2 ANQGSEA. With 4 bases clipped from V and 5 bases from J, the junction kept 4 bases outside the gene matches. This CDR3 reads CSVGQGSETQYF. The CDR3, as DNA: TGCAGCGTTGGACAGGGTAGCGAGACCCAGTACTTC. The variable domain in full, completed from reference TRBV29-1 and TRBJ2-5, reads SAVISQKPSRDICQRGTSLTIQCQVDSQVTMMFWYRQQPGQSLTLIATANQGSEATYESGFVIDKFPISRPNLTFSTLTVSNMSPEDSSIYLCSVGQGSETQYFGPGTRLLVL.

The chain combines TRBV5-1 with TRBJ2-2; D might be TRBD2 (5 bases). This CDR3 region has 15 residues. The V gene's germline CDR1 is SGHRS and CDR2 YFSETQ. The V gene lost 0 bases and the J gene lost 0 bases, with 6 bases spanning the gap. The chain's CDR3 is CASSLGLPNTGELFF. The CDR3 DNA is TGCGCCAGCAGCTTGGGACTACCGAACACCGGGGAGCTGTTTTTT.

The rearrangement uses TRBV10-3 and TRBJ2-3; D is unclear. The germline V and J ends were trimmed by 3 bases and 1 base, with 5 bases remaining between them. Germline CDR1 ENHRY, CDR2 SYGVKD. This CDR3 region has 13 residues. In DNA form, the CDR3 reads TGTGCCATCAGTGACCAGGGCACAGATACGCAGTATTTT. Its translation: CAISDQGTDTQYF.

V usage is TRBV19 and J usage is TRBJ2-1; D remains ambiguous. The length of the CDR3 is 12 residues. The germline gives CDR1 LNHDA, CDR2 SQIVND (reference sequence). Trimming cost V 2 bases and J 5 bases, with 4 bases left between them. CDR3 in amino acids: CASSIRDNEQFF. CDR3 DNA sequence: TGTGCCAGTAGTATACGGGACAATGAGCAGTTCTTC.

This clone was seen a few times. J is TRBJ2-7 and V is TRBV11-3, with D maybe TRBD2 (6 bases). The V gene's germline CDR1 is SGHNT and CDR2 YENEEA. V gave up 5 bases and J gave up 4 bases, with 18 bases separating them. The CDR3 loop spans 15 amino acids. CDR3 DNA: TGTGCCAGCAGCACTCGAGGCGGGGTAGTTTACGAGCAGTACTTC. Translating it yields CASSTRGGVVYEQYF.

The CDR3 nucleotides read TGTGCCAGCGGCTTCAACCCCGACAGGTCCTACGAGCAGTACTTC. Translated: CASGFNPDRSYEQYF. V is TRBV28 and J is TRBJ2-7; D is perhaps TRBD1 (6 bases). Trimming cost V 8 bases and J 1 base, with 18 bases left between them. Germline CDR1 is MDHEN and CDR2 is SYDVKM. This CDR3 comprises 15 residues.

The chain recombines TRBV4-2 with TRBJ1-2, with TRBD1 matching over 7 bases. The CDR3 is made up of 15 amino acids. Looked up from germline, CDR1 is LGHNA and CDR2 is YNFKEQ. The V and J ends lost 1 base and 0 bases, in that order; junction bases with no gene match: 2. CDR3 DNA sequence: TGTGCCAGCAGCCAAGCAGGGACAGCTAACTATGGCTACACCTTC. Translating it yields CASSQAGTANYGYTF.

The rearrangement uses TRBV28 and TRBJ1-2, with TRBD1 matching over 8 bases. This CDR3 comprises 20 residues. CDR1 MDHEN and CDR2 SYDVKM come from the germline V gene. The ends lost 5 bases at V and 4 bases at J; junction bases unmatched: 24. CDR3 nucleotides: TGTGCCAGCAGTCCCCCCCGTGCAGGGGGCTACGCAGGGGATTTCTATGGCTACACCTTC. Its protein is CASSPPRAGGYAGDFYGYTF.

The chain links TRBV5-6 to TRBJ1-4; 9 bases are a match to TRBD1. The V gene end was trimmed by 2 bases and the J gene end by 2 bases; junction bases not matched to a gene: 1. The CDR3 consists of 15 residues. The germline V gene has CDR1 SGHDT and CDR2 YYEEEE. For the CDR3, the DNA is TGTGCCAGCAGCTTAACAGGGGGCACTAATGAAAAACTGTTTTTT. Protein product: CASSLTGGTNEKLFF. Full variable domain (rest looked up from reference TRBV5-6 and TRBJ1-4): DAGVTQSPTHLIKTRGQQVTLRCSPKSGHDTVSWYQQALGQGPQFIFQYYEEEERQRGNFPDRFSGHQFPNYSSELNVNALLLGDSALYLCASSLTGGTNEKLFFGSGTQLSVL.

This chain uses TRBV27 with TRBJ2-3, with 9 bases fitting TRBD2. The length of the CDR3 is 15 residues. V gave up 5 bases and J gave up 0 bases; unmatched junction bases: 3. Germline-derived CDR1 and CDR2 are MNHEY and SMNVEV (reference sequence). In nucleotides, the CDR3 is TGTGCCAGCAGTACAAGCGGGAGGAGCACAGATACGCAGTATTTT. Its protein product is CASSTSGRSTDTQYF.

This clone appeared a single time. At one end the junction does not follow the germline gene, possibly because of a read error. This rearrangement joins TRBV7-7 to TRBJ2-5, with D perhaps matching TRBD2 (6 bases). This CDR3 spans 14 amino acids. Germline V gene lookup returns CDR1 SSHAT and CDR2 FNYEAQ (reference sequence). CDR3 sequence (DNA): TGTGCTAGCAGCTTTGGGGGGACCCAAGAGACCCAGTACTTC. This gives the protein CASSFGGTQETQYF.

The rearrangement joins TRBV30 to TRBJ2-7, with TRBD1 identical over 11 bases. The CDR3 consists of 15 residues. V trimming: 0 bases; J trimming: 5 bases; junction bases outside the gene matches: 6. Germline CDR1 reads GTSNPN; CDR2 reads SVGIG (reference sequence). CDR3 nucleotide sequence: TGTGCCTGGAGTGTGGGACAGGGGGGATTCGACGAGCAGTACTTC. Residues: CAWSVGQGGFDEQYF.

A single count supports this clone. This chain links TRBV7-6 with TRBJ2-7; TRBD2 might be the D (5 bases). Germline lookup yields CDR1 SGHVS and CDR2 FNYEAQ. The CDR3 is made up of 17 amino acids. Trimming took off 4 bases at V and 0 bases at J, with 19 bases between the two ends. The CDR3 sequence: CASSSTLAFSSSYEQYF. CDR3 DNA sequence: TGTGCCAGCAGCTCCACCTTAGCGTTCTCGAGCTCCTACGAGCAGTACTTC.

V gene TRBV23-1 combines with J gene TRBJ2-3; D might be TRBD1 (5 bases). TRBV23-1 is designated an ORF whose function remains uncertain. Trimming pared 0 bases from V and 1 base from J, leaving 11 bases between. The CDR3 sequence is 16 residues long. CDR3 in amino acids: CASSQSGRVGTDTQYF. CDR3 bases: TGCGCCAGCAGTCAATCGGGCAGGGTCGGCACAGATACGCAGTATTTT.

The chain employs TRBV28 and TRBJ2-5; unclear D gene. CDR3 length: 15 amino acids. Germline V lookup: CDR1 MDHEN, CDR2 SYDVKM. The V end was cut by 1 base, the J end by 2 bases, with 11 bases between. CDR3 bases: TGTGCCAGCAGTTTATCACGCGGTTCACAAGAGACCCAGTACTTC. Residues: CASSLSRGSQETQYF.

The chain recombines TRBV6-4 with TRBJ2-1, with 9 bases matching TRBD2. CDR3 length equals 13 residues. V shed 9 bases, J shed 7 bases, and the junction held 7 bases outside the gene matches. Germline CDR1 reads MRHNA; CDR2 reads SNTAGT. CDR3 amino acids: CARSSGRMNEQFF. The CDR3 coding sequence is TGTGCCAGATCCAGCGGGAGGATGAATGAGCAGTTCTTC.

The gene calls are TRBV30 and TRBJ2-3; TRBD2 is a possible D gene (7 bases). The CDR3 is made up of 15 amino acids. Trimming stripped 4 bases from V and 2 bases from J, with 16 bases between. CDR1 is GTSNPN, CDR2 SVGIG, per germline (reference sequence). CDR3: CAWNRAGASTDTQYF. The CDR3 bases are TGTGCCTGGAATCGGGCGGGGGCCTCCACAGATACGCAGTATTTT.